This TCR beta chain was identified in a study of blood T cells in healthy people across ages. General study points: Comparison with aged donors showed that long-lived donors had more naive CD4+ cells and higher diversity. Measured against age, TCR beta diversity per million T cells decreased in a roughly linear manner.

The authors ran a second PCR of about 6 to 11 cycles using a sample-barcoded 5' primer and a J-beta primer mix. TCRdb recomputed calls from the 5' RACE reads with MiXCR, one row per CDR3 protein. The data hold about 770,000 distinct CDR3 sequences, with under 55% observed a single time. Trimming pared 6 bases from V and 8 bases from J, leaving 13 bases between. Germline V lookup: CDR1 KGHDR, CDR2 SFDVKD. The CDR3 has 13 residues. This clonotype has ten or more counts. Its antigen is unknown. V is TRBV24-1 and J is TRBJ2-1, with D maybe TRBD1 (6 bases). The sequenced sample consisted of blood. This clonotype originated in a man between 60 and 70 years old in good health. CDR3 region: CATSYPGVDEQFF. Here the CDR3 DNA reads TGTGCCACCAGTTATCCAGGGGTCGATGAGCAGTTCTTC.